This T cell receptor (beta chain) was retrieved from a study of T cells in Graves' hyperthyroidism and ophthalmopathy. Regarding the study as a whole: Model-based prediction identified ophthalmopathy a median roughly 6.1 months prior to its onset. In the blood, most expanded thyroid clonotypes above 0.001 appeared as well.

In its sample, this clonotype was seen many times. Its antigen is currently unknown. Template material for amplifying TCR beta CDR3 regions consisted of RNA transcripts. A set of HTBI primers served as the primers for a first-round RT-PCR of the TCR CDR3. TCRdb re-called the multiplex PCR reads with MiXCR, one entry per CDR3 protein. The sample yields 200,000 to 250,000 distinct CDR3 sequences, roughly 17% seen once. The receptor's source is a woman aged 18-35 years with Graves' ophthalmopathy. Source material: blood.

In nucleotides, the CDR3 is TGCGCCAGCAGCCAAGATCGGGGCAGGGGAAGCAATCAGCCCCAGCATTTT. It translates to CASSQDRGRGSNQPQHF. This rearrangement joins TRBV4-1 to TRBJ1-5; D might be TRBD1 (6 bases). Germline loops: CDR1 MGHRA, CDR2 YSYEKL. The CDR3 consists of 17 residues. V shed 0 bases and J shed 1 base, with 13 bases lying between them.